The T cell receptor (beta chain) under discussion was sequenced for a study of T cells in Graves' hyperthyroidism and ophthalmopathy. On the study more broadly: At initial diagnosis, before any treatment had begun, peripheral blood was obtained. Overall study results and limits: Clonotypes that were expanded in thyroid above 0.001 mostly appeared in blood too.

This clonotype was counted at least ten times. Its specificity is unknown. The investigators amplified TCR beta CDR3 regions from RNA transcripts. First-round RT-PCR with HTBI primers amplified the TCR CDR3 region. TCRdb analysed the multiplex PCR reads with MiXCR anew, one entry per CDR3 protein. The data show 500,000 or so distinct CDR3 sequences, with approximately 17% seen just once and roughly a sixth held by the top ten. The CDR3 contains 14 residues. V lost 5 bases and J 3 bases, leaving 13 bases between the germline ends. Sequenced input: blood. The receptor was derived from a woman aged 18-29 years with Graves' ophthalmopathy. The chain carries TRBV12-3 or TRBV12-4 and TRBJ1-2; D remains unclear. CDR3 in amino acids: CASSPDGFYYGYTF. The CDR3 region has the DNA TGTGCCAGCAGTCCAGACGGCTTCTACTATGGCTACACCTTC.